The TCR beta chain described here comes from a study of shared clonotypes between healthy human individuals. Study-wide points: It was the few donors that limited the genetic and exposure-history diversity represented.

In the original workflow: As immunoSEQ supplied junction-only sequences (without quality scores), filtering differed. Clones were read by immunoSEQ multiplex PCR, and TCRdb kept only the in-frame ones, dropping some. V and J calls plus clone size are reproduced from that table; the DNA served to infer D and trimming. Of about 960,000 clones in the sample, less than 85% were seen once. All of the donors resided in Nashville, Tennessee, and each was a Caucasian adult. Trimming removed 2 bases at V and 4 bases at J, with 19 bases between. CDR1 is SGHNT and CDR2 is YYREEE in the germline V gene (reference sequence). The CDR3 loop spans 17 amino acids. As to this clone: The antigen remains undetermined.

V gene TRBV5-4 combines with J gene TRBJ2-1; D is possibly TRBD1 (6 bases). The sample taken for sequencing was memory CD4+ T cells sorted from blood. Subset described: CD45RA-negative fraction. This receptor was obtained from a man aged 18 to 30 in good health. The CDR3 spells CASSFLQTGLRYNEQFF. The DNA for the CDR3 is TGTGCCAGCAGCTTCCTTCAGACAGGTCTGCGTTACAATGAGCAGTTCTTC.